This T cell receptor (beta chain) was captured in a study of shared clonotypes between healthy human individuals. The method was immunoSEQ multiplex PCR; TCRdb's version includes in-frame clones alone and lacks a portion of them. The sample contains about 2.1 million clones, 80% to 95% of which appear only once. The germline gives CDR1 LGHNA, CDR2 YNFKEQ. CDR3 length: 18 amino acids. Trimming removed 0 bases from V and 5 bases from J; junction bases left unmatched: 7. CD45RO-negative CD8 cells positively selected for CCR7 made up the naive population, which excluded terminally differentiated effector memory CD45RA+ cells.

The sample taken for sequencing was naive CD8+ T cells from PBMCs. J is TRBJ2-2 and V is TRBV4-2; 12 nucleotides align to TRBD2. This sequence originates from a man between 18 and 29 years old in good health. Some clones in this sample may be carry-over from other donors' samples. In DNA, the CDR3 is TGTGCCAGCAGCCAAGATCAGACTAGCGGGAGTTTTACCGGGGAGCTGTTTTTT. It codes for CASSQDQTSGSFTGELFF.